The 18 T cell receptor beta chains below all came from one sample that was sequenced in a study of blood T cell repertoires in COVID-19. Sequenced by immunoSEQ multiplex PCR; TCRdb stores in-frame clones only, minus some. The table has 100,000 to 150,000 clones, around three quarters seen once; the top ten hold 37%. The sample was peripheral blood. These receptors were obtained from a man in his forties or fifties with active or convalescent COVID-19.

In its sample, this clone was seen a few times. The V and J genes are TRBV10-3 and TRBJ2-7; 10 bases line up with TRBD2. V shed 4 bases, J shed 0 bases, and the junction held 6 bases outside the gene matches. Germline CDR1 and CDR2: ENHRY and SYGVKD. The CDR3 totals 16 residues. This CDR3 reads CAISVLGTSDSYEQYF. Here the CDR3 DNA reads TGTGCCATCAGTGTTTTAGGGACTAGCGACTCCTACGAGCAGTACTTC.

The rearrangement links TRBV6-1 to TRBJ2-3; 8 nucleotides line up with TRBD1. Germline V lookup: CDR1 MNHNS, CDR2 SASEGT. V was pared by 2 bases and J by 2 bases, with 3 bases of the junction left unmatched. The CDR3 contains 15 residues. The CDR3 loop is CASSENRGNTDTQYF. Written as DNA, the CDR3 is TGTGCCAGCAGTGAAAACAGGGGGAACACAGATACGCAGTATTTT.

This clone turned up a few times. The chain combines TRBV11-3 with TRBJ1-6; 7 bases agree with TRBD1. This CDR3 comprises 15 residues. The germline CDR1 and CDR2 sequences are SGHNT and YENEEA. V shed 1 base, J shed 6 bases, and the junction held 3 bases outside the gene matches. CDR3 sequence reads: CASSLGDSSNSPLHF. The CDR3 DNA reads TGTGCCAGCAGCTTAGGGGACAGTAGTAATTCACCCCTCCACTTT.

This clone has only one observation. The V call is TRBV2, the J call TRBJ1-2; 8 bases fit TRBD1. The V segment lost 6 bases and the J segment 7 bases; nucleotides outside the gene matches: 10. CDR1 and CDR2 from the germline V gene are SNHLY and FYNNEI. The CDR3 consists of 14 residues. The DNA for the CDR3 is TGTGCCAGCAGCGCTGACAGGGGTCCTCTTGGCTACACCTTC. This codes for CASSADRGPLGYTF.

The chain is built from TRBV30 and TRBJ2-5, with 8 bases matching TRBD1. The CDR3 runs 14 residues. Unmatched junction bases numbered 8, after V lost 2 bases and J lost 6 bases. Germline V gene sequence: CDR1 GTSNPN, CDR2 SVGIG (reference sequence). The chain's CDR3 is CAWSNQGARQTQYF. In nucleotides, the CDR3 is TGTGCCTGGAGTAACCAGGGGGCCCGGCAGACCCAGTACTTC.

The rearrangement joins TRBV10-3 to TRBJ1-1; TRBD1 agrees at 9 bases. Germline V gene lookup returns CDR1 ENHRY and CDR2 SYGVKD. This CDR3 is built from 13 residues. V trimming: 4 bases; J trimming: 8 bases; junction bases outside the gene matches: 5. The CDR3 DNA follows: TGTGCCATCAGTGGGGGACAGGGTATCGAAGCTTTCTTT. Its translation is CAISGGQGIEAFF.

This clone was observed once. This chain connects TRBV12-3 or TRBV12-4 to TRBJ2-5, with D perhaps matching TRBD1 (6 bases). The V gene lost 8 bases and the J gene lost 9 bases, with 19 bases spanning the gap. CDR3 length: 13 residues. This CDR3 is CASERGGGWAQYF. The CDR3 DNA reads TGTGCCAGCGAAAGGGGTGGGGGCTGGGCCCAGTACTTC.

The V gene is TRBV11-1, the J gene TRBJ2-6, with D hard to call. Germline V gives CDR1 SGHAT, CDR2 FQDESV (reference sequence). The V end lost 7 bases, the J end lost 0 bases, and 10 bases lay between the germline ends. The CDR3 loop spans 15 amino acids. The CDR3 is CASTFLSSGANVLTF. The CDR3 DNA is TGTGCCAGCACCTTTTTGAGCTCTGGGGCCAACGTCCTGACTTTC.

The chain is built from TRBV19 and TRBJ2-2; TRBD2 matches 8 bases. After removal of 6 bases from V and 6 bases from J, the junction contained 9 bases not matched to a gene. In germline, CDR1 is LNHDA, CDR2 SQIVND (reference sequence). The length of the CDR3 is 15 residues. CDR3 residues: CASSVGGGPAGELFF. CDR3 DNA sequence: TGTGCCAGTAGCGTCGGGGGGGGACCGGCCGGGGAGCTGTTTTTT. The entire variable domain, with the rest obtained from reference TRBV19 and TRBJ2-2, is as follows: DGGITQSPKYLFRKEGQNVTLSCEQNLNHDAMYWYRQDPGQGLRLIYYSQIVNDFQKGDIAEGYSVSREKKESFPLTVTSAQKNPTAFYLCASSVGGGPAGELFFGEGSRLTVL.

This chain connects TRBV20-1 to TRBJ2-3, with TRBD2 as a possible D gene (6 bases). The CDR3 runs to 15 residues. Germline-derived CDR1 and CDR2 are DFQATT and SNEGSKA (reference sequence). Deletions cut 3 bases from V and 0 bases from J, with 13 bases between. The CDR3 is CSASGLSASTDTQYF. The CDR3 DNA reads TGCAGTGCTAGTGGACTATCGGCTAGCACAGATACGCAGTATTTT.

V and J are TRBV11-3 and TRBJ1-1; maybe TRBD1 (5 bases). The V gene's germline CDR1 is SGHNT and CDR2 YENEEA. The CDR3 is 14 residues long. Trimming removed 5 bases from V and 11 bases from J, with 21 bases in between. The CDR3 protein is CASSPPGGVRLAFF. The CDR3 DNA reads as TGTGCCAGCAGCCCCCCTGGAGGGGTACGTCTCGCTTTCTTT.

The chain joins TRBV27 to TRBJ2-7; TRBD1 agrees at 10 bases. Germline assignment: CDR1 MNHEY and CDR2 SMNVEV (reference sequence). Unmatched junction bases numbered 3, after V lost 11 bases and J lost 2 bases. The CDR3 sequence is 12 residues long. The CDR3 bases are TGTGCCGCTGGACAGGGGGCCTACGAGCAGTACTTC. It translates to CAAGQGAYEQYF.

The rearrangement joins TRBV10-3 to TRBJ2-7, with 9 bases that match TRBD2. The CDR3 covers 15 residues. Germline values: CDR1 ENHRY, CDR2 SYGVKD. The junction had 7 bases not matched to a gene; V was cut back by 0 bases and J by 7 bases. The CDR3 region is CAISESIAGVGEQYF. CDR3 DNA: TGTGCCATCAGTGAGTCGATAGCGGGGGTTGGGGAGCAGTACTTC.

This chain links TRBV27 with TRBJ1-1; D is unresolved. Germline V gives CDR1 MNHEY, CDR2 SMNVEV (reference sequence). The CDR3 totals 13 residues. V lost 1 base and J 1 base, leaving 4 bases between the germline ends. The CDR3 is CASSLYKNTEAFF. Here the CDR3 DNA reads TGTGCCAGCAGTTTATACAAGAACACTGAAGCTTTCTTT.

V gene TRBV19 combines with J gene TRBJ2-2; no clear D. CDR1 and CDR2 (germline): LNHDA, SQIVND (reference sequence). Trimming removed 8 bases from V and 3 bases from J, with 7 bases in between. The CDR3 covers 12 residues. The CDR3 DNA is TGTGCCAGTGAATTAGACACCGGGGAGCTGTTTTTT. Translating gives CASELDTGELFF.

This sequence joins TRBV7-9 and TRBJ2-7, with 7 bases aligning to TRBD1. Trimming removed 4 bases from V and 0 bases from J; junction bases left unmatched: 6. The CDR3 loop spans 15 amino acids. Looked up from germline, CDR1 is SEHNR and CDR2 is FQNEAQ (reference sequence). CDR3 sequence (DNA): TGTGCCAGCAGCTCGGCAGGGACAGACTCCTACGAGCAGTACTTC. It translates to CASSSAGTDSYEQYF.

The V call is TRBV6-5, the J call TRBJ2-2; 7 nucleotides line up with TRBD1. This CDR3 spans 15 amino acids. Trimming took 6 bases from V and 1 from J; bases not matched to a gene: 5. Germline assignment: CDR1 MNHEY and CDR2 SVGAGI. CDR3 bases: TGTGCCAGCAGAGGGGGCGGTTTGAACACCGGGGAGCTGTTTTTT. This codes for CASRGGGLNTGELFF.

The chain employs TRBV7-9 and TRBJ2-1; TRBD2 is a possible D gene (7 bases). V shed 2 bases and J shed 7 bases, with 12 bases lying between them. CDR3 size: 14 residues. Germline CDR1 SEHNR, CDR2 FQNEAQ (reference sequence). For the CDR3, the DNA is TGTGCCAGCAGCTTATCCAGGGGAGGGAATGAGCAGTTCTTC. Protein: CASSLSRGGNEQFF. The variable domain in full, with the rest retrieved from reference TRBV7-9 and TRBJ2-1, is DTGVSQNPRHKITKRGQNVTFRCDPISEHNRLYWYRQTLGQGPEFLTYFQNEAQLEKSRLLSDRFSAERPKGSFSTLEIQRTEQGDSAMYLCASSLSRGGNEQFFGPGTRLTVL.